This T cell receptor beta chain is from a study of a mutant IDH1 vaccine in newly diagnosed glioma. The wider study: Onset of vaccination occurred 4-6 weeks following radiotherapy alone, or with temozolomide cycles.

The data were produced by immunoSEQ multiplex PCR, yet TCRdb's version contains in-frame clones alone and is incomplete. The sample has tens of thousands of clones, 80% seen once. CDR1 is SQVTM, CDR2 ANQGSEA, per germline. This CDR3 has 12 amino acids. V gave up 7 bases and J gave up 5 bases, with 13 bases separating them. Sample time point: week 23, last vaccination. Topical imiquimod accompanied each vaccine dose, which consisted of 300 ug of mutant IDH1 20-mer peptide. In this sample, this clone turned up once. Its specificity is not known. The sequencing here drew on PBMCs, taken from a glioma patient whose treatment included an IDH1 peptide vaccine. The sequence derives from a man aged 35-49 years with glioma. V and J are TRBV29-1 and TRBJ2-3; D uncertain. The CDR3 spells CSASSAQDTQYF. CDR3 nucleotide sequence: TGCAGCGCCTCGTCGGCACAAGATACGCAGTATTTT.